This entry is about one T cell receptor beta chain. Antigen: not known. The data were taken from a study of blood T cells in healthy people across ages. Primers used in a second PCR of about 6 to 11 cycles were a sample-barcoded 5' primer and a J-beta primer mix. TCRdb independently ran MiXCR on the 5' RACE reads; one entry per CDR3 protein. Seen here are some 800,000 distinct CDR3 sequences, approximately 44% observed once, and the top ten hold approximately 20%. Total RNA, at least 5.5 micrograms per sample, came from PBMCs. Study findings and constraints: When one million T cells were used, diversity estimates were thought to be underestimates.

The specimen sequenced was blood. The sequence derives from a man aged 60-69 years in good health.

CDR3 sequence: CASSEQTGAGYTF. The CDR3 DNA follows: TGTGCCAGCAGCGAGCAGACAGGGGCCGGCTACACCTTC. The chain is built from TRBV6-6 and TRBJ1-2, with 8 bases that match TRBD1. Per the germline V gene, CDR1 is MNHNY and CDR2 is SVGAGI (reference sequence). The CDR3 covers 13 residues. Trimming removed 6 bases from V and 8 bases from J; junction bases left unmatched: 8.